The 2 T cell receptor beta chains below all came from one sample that was sequenced in a study of shared clonotypes between healthy human individuals. Data came from immunoSEQ multiplex PCR; TCRdb stores just in-frame clones and leaves some out. The table has some 2,100,000 clones, 90% to 97% seen once. The sequenced material came from naive CD4+ T cells sorted from blood. The subset was: CD45RA+ positively selected. Every receptor here comes from a man in his late teens or twenties in good health.

This rearrangement joins TRBV6-1 to TRBJ2-3, with D possibly TRBD1 on 5 matching bases. V lost 6 bases to trimming and J lost 0 bases, with 13 bases between them. The CDR3 is 15 residues long. Germline CDR1 reads MNHNS; CDR2 reads SASEGT. The CDR3 nucleotides read TGTGCCAGCAGCGAGGACATGACTAGCACAGATACGCAGTATTTT. Residues: CASSEDMTSTDTQYF.

The chain uses TRBV27 and TRBJ2-1; 10 bases are a match to TRBD2. Trimming at V came to 5 bases and at J to 4 bases, leaving 17 bases not matched to a gene. The germline CDR1 and CDR2 sequences are MNHEY and SMNVEV (reference sequence). The CDR3 loop spans 19 amino acids. In nucleotides, the CDR3 is TGTGCCAGCAGTGTTGACAGGGGTGGACTAGCGGATAAATACAATGAGCAGTTCTTC. Translating it yields CASSVDRGGLADKYNEQFF.